The 12 T cell receptor beta chains below were found in one sample sequenced in a study of lymphopenia after photon versus proton radiotherapy. Some clones are missing from TCRdb's copy, which holds only in-frame ones; the method was immunoSEQ multiplex PCR. The data hold about 45,000 clones, with 65% to 90% observed a single time. This specimen consisted of peripheral blood, obtained from a patient treated with photon-based radiotherapy. The receptors come from a man between 35 and 55 years old with gastric cancer.

This clone was picked up a small number of times. The rearrangement joins TRBV5-1 to TRBJ1-6; weak D call: TRBD1 (6 bases). Germline V gene data show CDR1 as SGHRS and CDR2 as YFSETQ. V dropped 4 bases and J dropped 12 bases, with 17 bases sitting between them. The CDR3 is 14 amino acids. The CDR3 coding sequence is TGCGCCAGCAGCCCCCGGGGGGGCAGGGGACCCCTCCACTTT. It specifies CASSPRGGRGPLHF.

The chain carries TRBV5-8 and TRBJ2-7; D unresolved. The CDR3 is 12 residues long. The V end was cut by 4 bases, the J end by 6 bases, with 11 bases between. CDR1 and CDR2 (germline): SGHTS, YDEGEE. The CDR3 nucleotides are TGTGCCAGCAGCCTTGGCCCCTCCGAGCAGTACTTC. Residues: CASSLGPSEQYF. Combining the CDR3 with reference TRBV5-8 and TRBJ2-7 gives the whole variable domain EAGVTQSPTHLIKTRGQQATLRCSPISGHTSVYWYQQALGLGLQFLLWYDEGEERNRGNFPPRFSGRQFPNYSSELNVNALELEDSALYLCASSLGPSEQYFGPGTRLTVT.

The chain recombines TRBV4-1 with TRBJ1-3; maybe TRBD1 (5 bases). The CDR3 spans 17 residues. Germline-derived CDR1 and CDR2 are MGHRA and YSYEKL. The ends were cut back, 0 bases at V and 0 bases at J, with 12 bases in the middle. The CDR3 spells CASSQEGAVDSGNTIYF. Written as DNA, the CDR3 is TGCGCCAGCAGCCAAGAAGGGGCAGTCGACTCTGGAAACACCATATATTTT.

The CDR3 DNA reads as TGTGCCAGCAGCTCCCCGACAGGGGCCTCACCCCTCCACTTT. Amino acids: CASSSPTGASPLHF. The chain recombines TRBV7-2 with TRBJ1-6; 8 positions match TRBD1. V gave up 4 bases and J gave up 10 bases; unmatched junction bases: 6. The CDR3 is 14 amino acids. CDR1 SGHTA and CDR2 FQGNSA come from the germline V gene.

The gene calls are TRBV4-2 and TRBJ2-7; 15 nucleotides match TRBD2. This CDR3 contains 18 residues. From germline, CDR1 is LGHNA and CDR2 YNFKEQ. The trim removed 4 bases at V and 7 bases at J, leaving 14 bases unmatched. Here the CDR3 reads CASSPIPGLAGGSLEQYF. The CDR3 region has the DNA TGTGCCAGCAGCCCAATCCCGGGACTAGCGGGGGGTTCCCTGGAGCAGTACTTC.

V gene TRBV7-9 combines with J gene TRBJ2-2; the match to TRBD1 covers 10 bases. Germline V gives CDR1 SEHNR, CDR2 FQNEAQ (reference sequence). The CDR3 contains 16 residues. J was trimmed by 2 bases and V by 5 bases; bases with no gene match: 5. CDR3 amino acids: CASSGRDRGNTGELFF. The CDR3 region has the DNA TGTGCCAGCAGCGGCCGGGACAGGGGTAACACCGGGGAGCTGTTTTTT.

V gene TRBV18 combines with J gene TRBJ2-3; TRBD1 is a possible D gene (6 bases). Germline V lookup: CDR1 KGHSH, CDR2 LQKENI. V dropped 1 base and J dropped 6 bases, with 11 bases sitting between them. This CDR3 is 14 amino acids long. DNA for the CDR3: TGTGCCAGCTCACCACTAAGGGGGACGGATACGCAGTATTTT. It translates to CASSPLRGTDTQYF.

V gene TRBV15 combines with J gene TRBJ2-1, with D possibly being TRBD1 or TRBD2 (7 bases each). Deletions cut 8 bases from V and 7 bases from J, with 18 bases between. The CDR3 spans 14 residues. Germline CDR1 is LNHNV and CDR2 is YYDKDF (reference sequence). The CDR3 nucleotides are TGTGCCACCTCTGCAGGGGGGGCCCGGAATGAGCAGTTCTTC. Amino acids: CATSAGGARNEQFF.

The chain is built from TRBV5-1 and TRBJ1-4; D is ambiguous. The CDR3 is 12 residues long. Germline V lookup: CDR1 SGHRS, CDR2 YFSETQ. Trimming removed 1 base at V and 5 bases at J, with 3 bases between. The CDR3 loop reads CASSLPNEKLFF. The CDR3, as DNA: TGCGCCAGCAGCTTGCCGAATGAAAAACTGTTTTTT.

The chain has TRBV29-1 and TRBJ2-1, with 10 bases matching TRBD1. CDR3 size: 16 residues. The germline gives CDR1 SQVTM, CDR2 ANQGSEA. V trimming: 0 bases; J trimming: 3 bases; junction bases outside the gene matches: 5. The CDR3 is CSVEDIGDRGYNEQFF. CDR3 nucleotide sequence: TGCAGCGTTGAAGATATTGGGGACAGGGGCTACAATGAGCAGTTCTTC.

Note on this clone: This sample includes further DNA sequences coding for the same CDR3. The gene calls are TRBV11-2 and TRBJ2-1, with a weak D call TRBD1 (6 bases). The CDR3 runs 15 residues. The V gene's germline CDR1 is SGHAT and CDR2 FQNNGV. Trimming pared 0 bases from V and 1 base from J, leaving 7 bases between. In DNA form, the CDR3 reads TGTGCCAGCAGCTTAGACAGGGGATCCTACAATGAGCAGTTCTTC. This translates into CASSLDRGSYNEQFF.

The chain recombines TRBV11-2 with TRBJ2-3, with 8 bases matching TRBD1. V lost 4 bases and J lost 5; bases outside the gene matches: 5. This CDR3 is built from 14 residues. Germline V lookup: CDR1 SGHAT, CDR2 FQNNGV. The CDR3 sequence is CASSSGQVGDTQYF. In DNA form, the CDR3 reads TGTGCCAGCAGCTCGGGACAGGTCGGAGATACGCAGTATTTT.